This TCR beta chain originates from a study of shared clonotypes between healthy human individuals. Study outcomes and limitations: What naive subsets generally showed was a larger estimated richness than memory subsets showed. Blood was the sole source, and tissue repertoires probably differ.

Germline-derived CDR1 and CDR2 are SEHNR and FQNEAQ (reference sequence). The CDR3 spans 15 residues. The V gene end was trimmed by 5 bases and the J gene end by 9 bases; junction bases not matched to a gene: 10. Each sorted subset replicate got 200 ng genomic DNA, around 29,000 genomes. This table comes from immunoSEQ multiplex PCR, and its TCRdb copy is limited to in-frame clones, with some not included. The table has over a million clones, approximately 98.5% seen once. About this clone: Antigen: not known.

The TCR was taken from a man aged 30 to 45 in good health. Material: naive CD4+ T cells sorted from blood. Specified subset: CD45RA+ positively selected. V usage is TRBV7-9 and J usage is TRBJ2-1, with 10 bases aligning to TRBD2. CDR3 amino acids: CASSPSGRGTIEQFF. The CDR3 DNA is TGTGCCAGCAGCCCAAGCGGGAGGGGGACGATTGAGCAGTTCTTC.